The 23 T cell receptor beta chains presented below share a single source sample, sequenced in a study of shared clonotypes between healthy human individuals. Profiling relied on immunoSEQ multiplex PCR, and the TCRdb table lists in-frame clones only, not all of them. The repertoire holds some 350,000 clones, with around two thirds as singletons. Sequences were obtained from memory CD4+ T cells sorted from blood. As for subset: CD45RA-negative fraction. The source of these receptors is a man aged 25 to 40 in good health.

The rearrangement joins TRBV7-8 to TRBJ2-3; no clear D gene. The CDR3 is 16 amino acids. In germline, CDR1 is SGHVS, CDR2 FQNEAQ. The V end was cut by 1 base, the J end by 8 bases, with 19 bases between. The CDR3 DNA reads as TGTGCCAGCAGCTTAGTTAGCCCTAACTCTGATGGTACGCAGTATTTT. It translates to CASSLVSPNSDGTQYF.

At least ten counts were recorded for this clone. V is TRBV27 and J is TRBJ2-3, with D hard to call. With 8 bases removed from V and 6 bases from J, the gap between germline ends came to 9 bases. There are 11 residues in the CDR3. CDR1 and CDR2 (germline): MNHEY, SMNVEV (reference sequence). CDR3 region: CASRSWDTQYF. In nucleotides, the CDR3 is TGTGCCAGCCGAAGTTGGGATACGCAGTATTTT.

The rearrangement links TRBV6-5 to TRBJ2-3; D is possibly TRBD1 or TRBD2 (5 bases each). With 7 bases removed from V and 3 bases from J, the gap between germline ends came to 14 bases. The CDR3 consists of 14 residues. The germline CDR1 and CDR2 sequences are MNHEY and SVGAGI. CDR3 in DNA: TGTGCCAGCACCCGACGGGGACCGACAGATACGCAGTATTTT. It encodes CASTRRGPTDTQYF.

The rearrangement joins TRBV29-1 to TRBJ2-7; 7 positions match TRBD2. This CDR3 is built from 14 residues. In germline, CDR1 is SQVTM, CDR2 ANQGSEA. The trim removed 4 bases at V and 5 bases at J, leaving 11 bases unmatched. The chain's CDR3 is CSVVPYGGVHEQYF. The CDR3 DNA sequence: TGCAGCGTTGTGCCCTATGGGGGGGTCCACGAGCAGTACTTC.

Of note for this clone: A read error may explain this, as a much larger clone is one base away. The same CDR3 is also encoded by other DNA sequences in this sample. The CDR3 is CASSRDSYEQYF. CDR3 nucleotide sequence: TGTGCCAGTAGTAGGGATAGCTACGAGCAGTACTTC. The chain recombines TRBV19 with TRBJ2-7; D uncertain. The CDR3 spans 12 residues. Germline assignment: CDR1 LNHDA and CDR2 SQIVND (reference sequence). Trimming cost V 4 bases and J 3 bases, with 7 bases left between them.

The chain links TRBV30 to TRBJ2-7; D might be TRBD1 (5 bases). Germline lookup yields CDR1 GTSNPN and CDR2 SVGIG (reference sequence). Deletions cut 0 bases from V and 2 bases from J, with 17 bases between. This CDR3 is 16 amino acids long. CDR3 DNA: TGTGCCTGGAGTGTACTACGGACACAGACCACCTACGAGCAGTACTTC. Translating it yields CAWSVLRTQTTYEQYF.

Notes on this clone: A much larger clone is a single base away; this may be a read error. The genes are TRBV7-2 and TRBJ2-1; no reliable D call. V lost 1 base and J lost 4, with 8 bases in between. The germline CDR1 and CDR2 sequences are SGHTA and FQGNSA. There are 14 residues in the CDR3. The CDR3 here is CASSLGLEYNEQFF. DNA of the CDR3: TGTGCCAGCAGCTTAGGACTGGAGTACAATGAGCAGTTCTTC. Full variable domain (missing parts from reference TRBV7-2 and TRBJ2-1): GAGVSQSPSNKVTEKGKDVELRCDPISGHTALYWYRQSLGQGLEFLIYFQGNSAPDKSGLPSDRFSAERTGGSVSTLTIQRTQQEDSAVYLCASSLGLEYNEQFFGPGTRLTVL.

The rearrangement joins TRBV5-4 to TRBJ2-2; 14 bases match TRBD2. The CDR3 extends over 20 amino acids. Trimming removed 4 bases from V and 5 bases from J; junction bases left unmatched: 16. Germline values: CDR1 SGHNT, CDR2 YYREEE (reference sequence). The DNA of the CDR3 is TGTGCCAGCAGCCTGGCCGGGACTAGCGGGAGCATGGGAGTAACCGGGGAGCTGTTTTTT. The encoded protein is CASSLAGTSGSMGVTGELFF.

This clone was counted a few times. The J gene is TRBJ1-1, the V gene TRBV7-2, with a possible D match to TRBD1 (5 bases). CDR1 is SGHTA, CDR2 FQGNSA, per germline. The CDR3 is 15 amino acids. Trimming shortened V by 7 bases and J by 5 bases, and 20 bases separated the two germline ends. The CDR3 bases are TGTGCCAGCACCTTGGGGAGGGGAATAATGACTGAAGCTTTCTTT. Translation gives CASTLGRGIMTEAFF.

The chain is built from TRBV28 and TRBJ2-5, with D possibly being TRBD1 or TRBD2 (5 bases each). Trimming took 5 bases from V and 5 from J, leaving 12 bases between them. Germline CDR1 and CDR2: MDHEN and SYDVKM. This CDR3 is built from 13 residues. Written as DNA, the CDR3 is TGTGCCAGCAGTCCAGGGACCAGCGAGACCCAGTACTTC. It is translated as CASSPGTSETQYF.

The V and J genes are TRBV6-6 and TRBJ1-2; D might be TRBD1 (6 bases). The CDR3 totals 14 residues. The germline gives CDR1 MNHNY, CDR2 SVGAGI (reference sequence). V lost 6 bases and J 8 bases, leaving 19 bases between the germline ends. CDR3 coding DNA: TGTGCCAGCAGCCTTTTACCCTCGACAGGCGGCTACACCTTC. It translates to CASSLLPSTGGYTF.

The chain combines TRBV27 with TRBJ2-7, with 8 bases matching TRBD2. J lost 2 bases, V lost 5 bases, and 2 bases had no gene match. Per the germline V gene, CDR1 is MNHEY and CDR2 is SMNVEV (reference sequence). The CDR3 is made up of 13 amino acids. CDR3 nucleotide sequence: TGTGCCAGCAGTCCGCGGGGGGCCTACGAGCAGTACTTC. Protein: CASSPRGAYEQYF.

The J gene is TRBJ2-1, the V gene TRBV11-3; 7 nucleotides line up with TRBD2. This CDR3 has 15 residues. The trim removed 5 bases at V and 5 bases at J, leaving 9 bases unmatched. The germline CDR1 and CDR2 sequences are SGHNT and YENEEA. Written as DNA, the CDR3 is TGTGCCAGCAGCCGAATAGCGGGCGTCGACAATGAGCAGTTCTTC. This sequence encodes CASSRIAGVDNEQFF.

This clone was seen only a few times. This chain links TRBV28 with TRBJ1-2, with 7 bases that match TRBD1. Trimming removed 7 bases from V and 8 bases from J; junction bases left unmatched: 4. Germline V gene sequence: CDR1 MDHEN, CDR2 SYDVKM. There are 11 residues in the CDR3. The CDR3 DNA is TGTGCCAGCATCGGGGGACAGGGCTACACCTTC. Its translation is CASIGGQGYTF.

The chain carries TRBV6-5 and TRBJ1-4; maybe TRBD1 (6 bases). Between the trimmed V and J ends, which lost 6 bases and 0 bases, there was a span of 8 bases. CDR1 and CDR2 (germline): MNHEY, SVGAGI. The CDR3 is made up of 14 amino acids. CDR3 in DNA: TGTGCCAGCAGACAGGGACCAACTAATGAAAAACTGTTTTTT. Encoded protein: CASRQGPTNEKLFF.

Ten or more counts support this clone. The chain employs TRBV14 and TRBJ2-3, with D perhaps matching TRBD2 (6 bases). This CDR3 has 16 residues. Trimming took off 4 bases at V and 2 bases at J, with 16 bases between the two ends. Per germline, CDR1 SGHDN and CDR2 FVKESK. The CDR3 spells CASSLGLSRLTDTQYF. DNA of the CDR3: TGTGCCAGCAGCCTGGGACTGTCAAGACTCACAGATACGCAGTATTTT.

This clone was observed a single time. This chain uses TRBV5-1 with TRBJ2-7; unclear D gene. V was cut by 4 bases and J by 4 bases, with 6 bases left in between. In germline, CDR1 is SGHRS, CDR2 YFSETQ. This CDR3 is built from 11 residues. The CDR3 DNA sequence: TGCGCCAGCAGCCCAGGTTACGAGCAGTACTTC. Protein sequence: CASSPGYEQYF. Full variable domain (missing parts from reference TRBV5-1 and TRBJ2-7): KAGVTQTPRYLIKTRGQQVTLSCSPISGHRSVSWYQQTPGQGLQFLFEYFSETQRNKGNFPGRFSGRQFSNSRSEMNVSTLELGDSALYLCASSPGYEQYFGPGTRLTVT.

The chain employs TRBV6-1 and TRBJ2-3, with D perhaps matching TRBD1 or TRBD2 (5 bases each). This CDR3 is built from 13 residues. V was shortened by 11 bases and J by 11 bases, with 23 bases between the two germline ends. The germline V gene has CDR1 MNHNS and CDR2 SASEGT. The CDR3, as DNA: TGTGCCGTACTGGGGGATAACGAGGGACGGCAGTATTTT. Its protein is CAVLGDNEGRQYF.

This clone was detected a few times. An end of the junction differs from the germline gene, which may be a read error. For the CDR3, the DNA is TGTGCTAGCAGCTTAGCAGAGGCTGCCGGGGAGCTGTTTTTT. It specifies CASSLAEAAGELFF. The gene calls are TRBV7-7 and TRBJ2-2; D is ambiguous. This CDR3 has 14 residues. Germline CDR1 reads SSHAT; CDR2 reads FNYEAQ (reference sequence).

The chain links TRBV5-4 to TRBJ2-3; 11 nucleotides agree with TRBD2. With 1 base clipped from V and 0 bases from J, the junction kept 7 bases outside the gene matches. The CDR3 has 18 amino acids. Germline CDR1 reads SGHNT; CDR2 reads YYREEE (reference sequence). In DNA, the CDR3 is TGTGCCAGCAGCTTGAGATTAGCGGGAGGGCCGAGCACAGATACGCAGTATTTT. As protein: CASSLRLAGGPSTDTQYF. Supplemented by reference TRBV5-4 and TRBJ2-3, the full variable domain reads ETGVTQSPTHLIKTRGQQVTLRCSSQSGHNTVSWYQQALGQGPQFIFQYYREEENGRGNFPPRFSGLQFPNYSSELNVNALELDDSALYLCASSLRLAGGPSTDTQYFGPGTRLTVL.

The chain employs TRBV5-1 and TRBJ2-1, with TRBD2 matching over 7 bases. The CDR3 consists of 15 residues. Per germline, CDR1 SGHRS and CDR2 YFSETQ. The V and J ends lost 1 base and 6 bases, in that order; junction bases with no gene match: 7. The CDR3, as DNA: TGCGCCAGCAGCTTGTCCCCGGGAGGTCGCAATGAGCAGTTCTTC. Protein product: CASSLSPGGRNEQFF.

The chain links TRBV25-1 to TRBJ2-1; D unresolved. This CDR3 is 14 amino acids long. Per germline, CDR1 MGHDK and CDR2 SYGVNS. The V and J ends lost 5 bases and 7 bases respectively, with 15 bases between them. CDR3 loop: CASSKPPELNEQFF. The CDR3 DNA follows: TGTGCCAGCAGTAAACCCCCGGAGCTAAATGAGCAGTTCTTC.

The chain is built from TRBV5-1 and TRBJ2-2, with D hard to call. The CDR3 is 12 amino acids. Germline CDR1 is SGHRS and CDR2 is YFSETQ. The V and J ends lost 4 bases and 8 bases respectively, with 9 bases between them. CDR3 region: CASSEPAGELFF. For the CDR3, the DNA is TGCGCCAGCAGCGAACCTGCGGGGGAGCTGTTTTTT.